The rows below give T cell receptor beta chains drawn from one sample of a study of Ad26.COV2.S vaccination and SARS-CoV-2 variants. The repertoire was sequenced with immunoSEQ multiplex PCR; TCRdb's copy has only in-frame clones and lacks some. The sample consists of about 680,000 clones, around 89% of them appearing once. The sequenced sample was peripheral blood, obtained in a trial of Ad26.COV2.S vaccine versus placebo. Source of these receptors: a person aged 18-65 years who received the Ad26.COV2.S COVID-19 vaccine or a placebo. Each CDR3 is given with its conserved first and last residue. The D gene is left open where the match is weak. Not all rows give a size; the values are once, few, many and, for expanded clones, a class.

v_gene: TRBV5-4
abundance: .
len: 13
j_gene: TRBJ2-7
d_gene: .
CDR3aa: CASSQGSEYEQYF
CDR3nt: TGTGCCAGCAGCCAGGGTAGCGAATACGAGCAGTACTTC

v_gene: TRBV5-6
abundance: .
len: 18
j_gene: TRBJ1-1
d_gene: .
CDR3aa: CASSLAGGPRPGNTEAFF
CDR3nt: TGTGCCAGCAGCTTGGCCGGAGGACCGCGCCCAGGGAACACTGAAGCTTTCTTT

v_gene: TRBV5-1
abundance: .
len: 14
j_gene: TRBJ1-1
d_gene: .
CDR3aa: CASSSPGGNTEAFF
CDR3nt: TGCGCCAGCAGCTCCCCTGGGGGGAACACTGAAGCTTTCTTT

v_gene: TRBV6-6
abundance: .
len: 12
j_gene: TRBJ1-2
d_gene: .
CDR3aa: CASSPGNYGYTF
CDR3nt: TGTGCCAGCAGTCCCGGGAACTATGGCTACACCTTC

v_gene: TRBV18
abundance: once
len: 13
j_gene: TRBJ2-1
d_gene: .
CDR3aa: CASSPRLDNEQFF
CDR3nt: TGTGCCAGCTCCCCCCGCTTGGACAATGAGCAGTTCTTC

v_gene: TRBV19
abundance: .
len: 16
j_gene: TRBJ1-4
d_gene: .
CDR3aa: CASSIGVDRVDEKLFF
CDR3nt: TGTGCCAGTAGTATAGGGGTCGACAGAGTGGATGAAAAACTGTTTTTT

v_gene: TRBV5-1
abundance: .
len: 15
j_gene: TRBJ2-1
d_gene: TRBD2
CDR3aa: CASSFPSGARNEQFF
CDR3nt: TGCGCCAGCAGCTTCCCTAGCGGGGCTAGGAATGAGCAGTTCTTC

v_gene: TRBV6-2/TRBV6-3
abundance: .
len: 15
j_gene: TRBJ2-1
d_gene: TRBD1
CDR3aa: CASSYGTGIYNEQFF
CDR3nt: TGTGCCAGCAGTTACGGGACAGGCATATACAATGAGCAGTTCTTC

v_gene: TRBV6-5
abundance: .
len: 16
j_gene: TRBJ2-1
d_gene: .
CDR3aa: CASSYSGHFFYNEQFF
CDR3nt: TGTGCCAGCAGTTACTCGGGACATTTCTTCTACAATGAGCAGTTCTTC

v_gene: TRBV4-2
abundance: .
len: 17
j_gene: TRBJ1-2
d_gene: .
CDR3aa: CASSQAPDSTANYGYTF
CDR3nt: TGTGCCAGCAGCCAGGCCCCGGACTCGACAGCTAACTATGGCTACACCTTC

v_gene: TRBV18
abundance: .
len: 16
j_gene: TRBJ2-3
d_gene: TRBD2
CDR3aa: CASSAGLAVLTDTQYF
CDR3nt: TGTGCCAGCTCAGCTGGACTAGCGGTCCTCACAGATACGCAGTATTTT

v_gene: TRBV5-1
abundance: .
len: 16
j_gene: TRBJ2-3
d_gene: TRBD1
CDR3aa: CASSLDRGKATDTQYF
CDR3nt: TGCGCCAGCAGCTTGGACAGGGGCAAGGCCACAGATACGCAGTATTTT

v_gene: TRBV9
abundance: .
len: 17
j_gene: TRBJ2-7
d_gene: .
CDR3aa: CASSVGQAREWSYEQYF
CDR3nt: TGTGCCAGCAGCGTAGGACAGGCGCGGGAGTGGTCCTACGAGCAGTACTTC

v_gene: TRBV11-2
abundance: .
len: 14
j_gene: TRBJ2-5
d_gene: .
CDR3aa: CASSFWGDRETQYF
CDR3nt: TGTGCCAGCAGCTTTTGGGGGGACCGGGAGACCCAGTACTTC

v_gene: TRBV7-9
abundance: .
len: 12
j_gene: TRBJ1-3
d_gene: .
CDR3aa: CASSPRGNTIYF
CDR3nt: TGTGCCAGCAGCCCACGTGGAAACACCATATATTTT

v_gene: TRBV7-2
abundance: .
len: 16
j_gene: TRBJ2-3
d_gene: TRBD2
CDR3aa: CASSLEGRGERDTQYF
CDR3nt: TGTGCCAGCAGCTTAGAGGGGCGGGGGGAGAGAGATACGCAGTATTTT

v_gene: TRBV5-6
abundance: .
len: 15
j_gene: TRBJ2-1
d_gene: TRBD2
CDR3aa: CASSSSTSGRNEQFF
CDR3nt: TGTGCCAGCAGCTCCTCGACTAGCGGGAGGAATGAGCAGTTCTTC

v_gene: TRBV7-2
abundance: .
len: 14
j_gene: TRBJ2-5
d_gene: .
CDR3aa: CASSGSGRQETQYF
CDR3nt: TGTGCCAGCAGCGGTTCAGGGAGACAAGAGACCCAGTACTTC

v_gene: TRBV5-1
abundance: .
len: 14
j_gene: TRBJ1-2
d_gene: TRBD1
CDR3aa: CASSPPGQGYGYTF
CDR3nt: TGCGCCAGCAGCCCCCCGGGACAGGGCTATGGCTACACCTTC

v_gene: TRBV3-1/TRBV3-2
abundance: few
len: 16
j_gene: TRBJ2-3
d_gene: .
CDR3aa: CASSQTSGPWGDTQYF
CDR3nt: TGTGCCAGCAGCCAAACTAGTGGACCCTGGGGAGATACGCAGTATTTT

v_gene: TRBV5-1
abundance: .
len: 14
j_gene: TRBJ1-4
d_gene: .
CDR3aa: CASGEGATNEKLFF
CDR3nt: TGCGCCAGCGGGGAGGGGGCAACTAATGAAAAACTGTTTTTT

v_gene: TRBV5-4
abundance: once
len: 14
j_gene: TRBJ1-2
d_gene: .
CDR3aa: CASSAGRINYGYTF
CDR3nt: TGTGCCAGCAGCGCTGGACGGATAAACTATGGCTACACCTTC